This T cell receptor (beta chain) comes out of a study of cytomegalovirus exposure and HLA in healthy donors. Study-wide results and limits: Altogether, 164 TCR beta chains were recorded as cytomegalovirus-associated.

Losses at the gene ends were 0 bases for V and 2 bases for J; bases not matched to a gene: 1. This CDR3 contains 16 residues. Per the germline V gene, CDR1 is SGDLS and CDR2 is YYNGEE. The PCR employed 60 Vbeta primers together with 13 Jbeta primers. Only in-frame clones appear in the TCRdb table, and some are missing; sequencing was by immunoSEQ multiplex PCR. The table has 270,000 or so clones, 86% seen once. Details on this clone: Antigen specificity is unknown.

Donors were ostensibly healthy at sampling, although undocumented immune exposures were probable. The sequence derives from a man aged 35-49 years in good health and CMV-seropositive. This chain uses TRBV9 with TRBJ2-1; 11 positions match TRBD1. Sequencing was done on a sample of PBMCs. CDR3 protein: CASSVGGQGAYNEQFF. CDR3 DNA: TGTGCCAGCAGCGTAGGGGGACAGGGGGCCTACAATGAGCAGTTCTTC.